Listed here are 21 T cell receptor beta chains from one sample, sequenced in a study of blood T cell repertoires in COVID-19. Sequencing was performed with immunoSEQ multiplex PCR; in TCRdb, only in-frame clones are kept and a portion is missing. Here the sample spans approximately 350,000 clones, approximately 82% being singletons. Sequencing was carried out using peripheral blood. Source of these receptors: a man aged 25 to 40 with active or convalescent COVID-19.

The chain carries TRBV12-5 and TRBJ1-5, with 9 nucleotides matching TRBD1. This CDR3 is built from 18 residues. V was clipped by 6 bases and J by 0 bases; unmatched bases: 12. Germline CDR1 is LGHNT and CDR2 is FRNRAP. This CDR3 reads CASGPITRDRDSNQPQHF. DNA for the CDR3: TGTGCTAGTGGCCCCATCACCAGGGACAGGGATAGCAATCAGCCCCAGCATTTT.

This clone was counted only a few times. The V and J genes are TRBV7-6 and TRBJ2-5, with D possibly TRBD2 on 6 matching bases. V was clipped by 3 bases and J by 3 bases, with 8 bases between them. Germline loops: CDR1 SGHVS, CDR2 FNYEAQ. This CDR3 comprises 13 residues. CDR3 in amino acids: CASSLGLKETQYF. The CDR3 region has the DNA TGTGCCAGCAGCTTGGGACTCAAAGAGACCCAGTACTTC. Supplemented by reference TRBV7-6 and TRBJ2-5, the full variable domain reads GAGVSQSPRYKVTKRGQDVALRCDPISGHVSLYWYRQALGQGPEFLTYFNYEAQQDKSGLPNDRFSAERPEGSISTLTIQRTEQRDSAMYRCASSLGLKETQYFGPGTRLLVL.

The CDR3 spells CARDRGANIRETQYF. CDR3 sequence (DNA): TGTGCCAGGGACAGGGGGGCGAACATCCGAGAGACCCAGTACTTC. The chain couples TRBV2 to TRBJ2-5; 10 bases match TRBD1. CDR3 length equals 15 residues. The J segment lost 4 bases and the V segment lost 9 bases, leaving 11 bases of the junction unmatched. Germline-derived CDR1 and CDR2 are SNHLY and FYNNEI. Variable domain in full (rest from reference TRBV2 and TRBJ2-5): EPEVTQTPSHQVTQMGQEVILRCVPISNHLYFYWYRQILGQKVEFLVSFYNNEISEKSEIFDDQFSVERPDGSNFTLKIRSTKLEDSAMYFCARDRGANIRETQYFGPGTRLLVL.

The chain links TRBV27 to TRBJ2-7; no reliable D call. The germline V gene encodes CDR1 MNHEY and CDR2 SMNVEV (reference sequence). The CDR3 consists of 14 residues. Trimming pared 6 bases from V and 5 bases from J, leaving 17 bases between. The DNA for the CDR3 is TGTGCCAGCAGCCTTCACGGAGTGCCAGACGAGCAGTACTTC. Translated: CASSLHGVPDEQYF.

This clone was detected once. V is TRBV6-6 and J is TRBJ1-1; 8 bases align to TRBD1. Trimming removed 7 bases from V and 4 bases from J; junction bases left unmatched: 8. Germline V gene sequence: CDR1 MNHNY, CDR2 SVGAGI (reference sequence). CDR3 length: 14 amino acids. This CDR3 is CASTAWTGITEAFF. The CDR3 DNA sequence: TGTGCCAGCACCGCCTGGACAGGGATCACTGAAGCTTTCTTT.

V is TRBV30 and J is TRBJ1-1; 9 nucleotides agree with TRBD1. The CDR3 contains 14 residues. The germline V gene encodes CDR1 GTSNPN and CDR2 SVGIG (reference sequence). Germline trimming cut 1 base from V and 5 bases from J; bases unmatched to any gene: 5. In nucleotides, the CDR3 is TGTGCCTGGAGTGACAGGGGGCGTTGGACTGAAGCTTTCTTT. It is translated as CAWSDRGRWTEAFF.

This chain's CDR3 is CASSLGTSDTQYF. In DNA, the CDR3 is TGTGCCAGCAGCTTGGGGACTAGTGACACGCAGTATTTT. V is TRBV7-3 and J is TRBJ2-3; 8 bases match TRBD2. CDR3 length: 13 residues. Germline trimming cut 3 bases from V and 9 bases from J; bases unmatched to any gene: 5. Looked up from germline, CDR1 is SGHTA and CDR2 is FQGTGA.

The chain joins TRBV18 to TRBJ1-4, with D tentatively TRBD1 (6 bases). The CDR3 consists of 15 residues. Germline V CDR1 and CDR2: KGHSH, LQKENI. The V and J ends lost 0 bases and 8 bases respectively, with 13 bases between them. This CDR3 reads CASSPPQQGREKLFF. The CDR3 DNA reads as TGTGCCAGCTCACCACCTCAACAGGGAAGGGAAAAACTGTTTTTT.

This clone was recorded only once. The CDR3 coding sequence is TGCGCCAGCAGCTCCTTGACAGGGGACACAGATACGCAGTATTTT. This sequence encodes CASSSLTGDTDTQYF. The V gene is TRBV5-1, the J gene TRBJ2-3; 8 bases match TRBD1. Germline assignment: CDR1 SGHRS and CDR2 YFSETQ. The trim removed 3 bases at V and 2 bases at J, leaving 5 bases unmatched. The CDR3 consists of 15 residues.

The chain has TRBV28 and TRBJ1-5, with D tentatively TRBD1 (5 bases). Germline V gene lookup returns CDR1 MDHEN and CDR2 SYDVKM. The CDR3 is made up of 16 amino acids. The V end lost 8 bases, the J end lost 0 bases, and 17 bases lay between the germline ends. The CDR3 nucleotides read TGTGCCAGCCAATTCCAAAGGGGCCGTAGCAATCAGCCCCAGCATTTT. This translates into CASQFQRGRSNQPQHF. The variable domain in full, completed from reference TRBV28 and TRBJ1-5, reads DVKVTQSSRYLVKRTGEKVFLECVQDMDHENMFWYRQDPGLGLRLIYFSYDVKMKEKGDIPEGYSVSREKKERFSLILESASTNQTSMYLCASQFQRGRSNQPQHFGDGTRLSIL.

The chain has TRBV12-3 or TRBV12-4 and TRBJ2-5; possibly TRBD2 for D (6 bases). The CDR3 contains 11 residues. V was trimmed by 5 bases and J by 14 bases, leaving 15 bases between them. CDR3 nucleotide sequence: TGTGCCAGCAGTCCGGAGGGGACCATATACTTC. Protein: CASSPEGTIYF.

The gene calls are TRBV4-2 and TRBJ2-2; no clear D. The CDR3 is 16 amino acids. Trimming left V 0 bases short and J 1 base short, with 9 bases between. The germline V gene has CDR1 LGHNA and CDR2 YNFKEQ. Here the CDR3 reads CASSQDPSLNTGELFF. The DNA for the CDR3 is TGTGCCAGCAGCCAAGATCCCTCGTTGAACACCGGGGAGCTGTTTTTT.

This chain connects TRBV18 to TRBJ1-2; no definite D call. CDR3 length: 14 amino acids. CDR1 and CDR2 (germline): KGHSH, LQKENI. Deletions cut 3 bases from V and 1 base from J, with 9 bases between. CDR3 amino acids: CASSPATNNYGYTF. In DNA form, the CDR3 reads TGTGCCAGCTCACCCGCAACAAATAACTATGGCTACACCTTC.

V is TRBV3-1 (or the pseudogene TRBV3-2) and J is TRBJ2-1; 10 nucleotides line up with TRBD2. Trimming cost V 2 bases and J 6 bases; bases outside gene matches: 4. The CDR3 runs 15 residues. CDR1 is LGHDT, CDR2 YNNKEL, per germline (reference sequence). The CDR3 sequence: CASSQPTSGTNEQFF. The CDR3 bases are TGTGCCAGCAGCCAACCCACTAGCGGGACCAATGAGCAGTTCTTC.

The rearrangement joins TRBV5-1 to TRBJ2-4, with a weak D call TRBD2 (6 bases). The CDR3 spans 15 residues. V gave up 3 bases and J gave up 6 bases, with 16 bases separating them. Germline CDR1 is SGHRS and CDR2 is YFSETQ. The CDR3 here is CASSWDGGKGNIQYF. The CDR3, as DNA: TGCGCCAGCAGCTGGGACGGGGGAAAGGGAAACATTCAGTACTTC.

There are a few counts of this clone. V gene TRBV5-4 combines with J gene TRBJ1-4; D is perhaps TRBD1 (6 bases). The CDR3 contains 14 residues. CDR1 is SGHNT and CDR2 is YYREEE in the germline V gene (reference sequence). Trimming left V 0 bases short and J 4 bases short, with 7 bases between. CDR3 sequence (DNA): TGTGCCAGCAGCTTGGGACAGGTTAATGAAAAACTGTTTTTT. Translation: CASSLGQVNEKLFF.

The chain employs TRBV6-4 and TRBJ2-7; D is ambiguous. CDR1 and CDR2 from the germline V gene are MRHNA and SNTAGT. This CDR3 has 15 amino acids. Trimming left V 10 bases short and J 4 bases short, with 23 bases between. The DNA for the CDR3 is TGTGCCACCCCCGATAGACAATCAGACCATTACGAGCAGTACTTC. Its protein is CATPDRQSDHYEQYF.

V and J are TRBV5-1 and TRBJ1-2; 8 bases align to TRBD1. CDR1 and CDR2 from the germline V gene are SGHRS and YFSETQ. The J segment lost 4 bases and the V segment lost 4 bases, leaving 3 bases of the junction unmatched. The CDR3 sequence is 13 residues long. The CDR3 here is CASSPDRAYGYTF. DNA for the CDR3: TGCGCCAGCAGCCCGGACAGGGCCTATGGCTACACCTTC.

The genes are TRBV11-3 and TRBJ2-7, with TRBD2 matching 10 bases. Losses at the gene ends were 5 bases for V and 2 bases for J; bases not matched to a gene: 6. The CDR3 is 15 amino acids. Germline V lookup: CDR1 SGHNT, CDR2 YENEEA. CDR3 sequence reads: CASSRLAGAPYEQYF. For the CDR3, the DNA is TGTGCCAGCAGCCGACTAGCGGGTGCTCCCTACGAGCAGTACTTC.

The V and J genes are TRBV27 and TRBJ2-7; the match to TRBD1 covers 12 bases. This CDR3 is 15 amino acids long. J gave up 6 bases and V 0 bases, and 3 bases lay outside the gene matches. Germline V gene data show CDR1 as MNHEY and CDR2 as SMNVEV (reference sequence). DNA of the CDR3: TGTGCCAGCAGTTTATCGGGGACAGGGGGCCTCGAGCAGTACTTC. It translates to CASSLSGTGGLEQYF.

This chain links TRBV5-1 with TRBJ1-5; 10 bases match TRBD1. The V gene end was trimmed by 3 bases and the J gene end by 7 bases; junction bases not matched to a gene: 7. This CDR3 has 15 amino acids. Germline CDR1 SGHRS, CDR2 YFSETQ. CDR3 coding DNA: TGCGCCAGCAGCTCTCCGGGACAGGGGTGCCAGCCCCAGCATTTT. Its protein is CASSSPGQGCQPQHF.